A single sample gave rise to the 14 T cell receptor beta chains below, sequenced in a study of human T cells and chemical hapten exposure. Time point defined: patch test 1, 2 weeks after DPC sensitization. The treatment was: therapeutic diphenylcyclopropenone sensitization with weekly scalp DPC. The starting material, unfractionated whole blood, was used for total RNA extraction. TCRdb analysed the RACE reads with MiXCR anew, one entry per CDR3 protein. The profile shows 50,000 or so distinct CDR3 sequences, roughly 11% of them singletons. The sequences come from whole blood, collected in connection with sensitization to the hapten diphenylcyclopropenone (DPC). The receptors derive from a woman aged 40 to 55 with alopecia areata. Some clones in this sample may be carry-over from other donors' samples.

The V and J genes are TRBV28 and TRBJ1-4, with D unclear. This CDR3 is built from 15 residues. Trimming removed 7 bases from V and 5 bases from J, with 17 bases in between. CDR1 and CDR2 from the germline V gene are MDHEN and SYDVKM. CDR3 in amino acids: CASTHASQNNEKLFF. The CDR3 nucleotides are TGTGCCAGCACTCACGCGTCCCAGAACAATGAAAAACTGTTTTTT.

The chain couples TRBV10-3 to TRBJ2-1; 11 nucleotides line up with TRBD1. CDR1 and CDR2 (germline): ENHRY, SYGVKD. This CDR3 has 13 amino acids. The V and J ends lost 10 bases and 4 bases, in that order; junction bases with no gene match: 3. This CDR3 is CASRDRGYNEQFF. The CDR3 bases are TGTGCCAGCCGGGACAGGGGGTACAATGAGCAGTTCTTC.

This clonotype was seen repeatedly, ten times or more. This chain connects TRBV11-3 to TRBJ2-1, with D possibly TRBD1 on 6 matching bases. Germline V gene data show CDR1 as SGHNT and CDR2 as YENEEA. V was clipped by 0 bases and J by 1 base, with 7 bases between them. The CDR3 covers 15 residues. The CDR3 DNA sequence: TGTGCCAGCAGCTTAGAACAGGGATCCTACAATGAGCAGTTCTTC. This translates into CASSLEQGSYNEQFF.

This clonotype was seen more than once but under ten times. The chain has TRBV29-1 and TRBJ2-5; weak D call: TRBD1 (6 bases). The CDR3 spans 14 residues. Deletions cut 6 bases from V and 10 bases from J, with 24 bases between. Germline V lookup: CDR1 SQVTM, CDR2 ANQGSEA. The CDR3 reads CSVRQVSQVEGQYF. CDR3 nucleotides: TGCAGCGTGAGACAGGTTTCCCAGGTAGAGGGCCAGTACTTC.

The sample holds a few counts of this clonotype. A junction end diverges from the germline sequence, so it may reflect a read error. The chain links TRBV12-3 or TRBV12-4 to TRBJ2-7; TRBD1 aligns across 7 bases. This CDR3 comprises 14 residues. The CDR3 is CASSRTANPGTENF. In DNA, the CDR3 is TGTGCCAGCAGCCGTACTGCAAACCCCGGGACAGAAAACTTC.

CDR3 bases: TGTGCCAGCAACTCCGGGACTAGCCCTCCAGATACGCAGTATTTT. Encoded protein: CASNSGTSPPDTQYF. The V gene is TRBV6-1, the J gene TRBJ2-3, with 9 bases lining up with TRBD2. Germline V CDR1 and CDR2: MNHNS, SASEGT. Trimming took 7 bases from V and 4 from J; bases not matched to a gene: 9. This CDR3 region has 15 residues.

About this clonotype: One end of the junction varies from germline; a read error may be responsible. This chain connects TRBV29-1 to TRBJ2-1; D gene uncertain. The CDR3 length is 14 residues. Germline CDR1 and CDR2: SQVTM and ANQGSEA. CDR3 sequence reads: CSVDHRSSYNERFF. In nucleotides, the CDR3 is TGCAGCGTTGATCACCGGAGCTCCTACAATGAGCGGTTCTTC.

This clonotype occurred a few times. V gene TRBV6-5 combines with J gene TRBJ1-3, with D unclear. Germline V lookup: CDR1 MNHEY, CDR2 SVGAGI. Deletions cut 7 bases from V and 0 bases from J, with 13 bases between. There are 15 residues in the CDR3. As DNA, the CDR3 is TGTGCCAGCATTAGAGACGGTTACTCTGGAAACACCATATATTTT. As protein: CASIRDGYSGNTIYF.

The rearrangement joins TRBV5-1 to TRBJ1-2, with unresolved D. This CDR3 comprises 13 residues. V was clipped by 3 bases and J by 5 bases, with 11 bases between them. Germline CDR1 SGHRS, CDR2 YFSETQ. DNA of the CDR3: TGCGCCAGCAGCTCTGACGGGGTTTATGGCTACACCTTC. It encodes CASSSDGVYGYTF.

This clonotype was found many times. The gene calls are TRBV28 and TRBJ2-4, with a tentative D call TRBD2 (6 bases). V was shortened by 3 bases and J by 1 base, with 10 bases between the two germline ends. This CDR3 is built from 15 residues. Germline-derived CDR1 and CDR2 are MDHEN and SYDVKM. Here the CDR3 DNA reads TGTGCCAGCAGTTTGGGCGGGGCGGCCAAAAACATTCAGTACTTC. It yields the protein CASSLGGAAKNIQYF.

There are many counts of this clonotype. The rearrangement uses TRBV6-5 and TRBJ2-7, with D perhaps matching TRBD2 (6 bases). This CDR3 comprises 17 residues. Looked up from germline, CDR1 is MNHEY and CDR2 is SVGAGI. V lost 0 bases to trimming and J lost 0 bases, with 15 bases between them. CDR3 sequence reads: CASSYSTPGRYSYEQYF. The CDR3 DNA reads TGTGCCAGCAGTTACTCCACACCAGGGAGGTACTCCTACGAGCAGTACTTC.

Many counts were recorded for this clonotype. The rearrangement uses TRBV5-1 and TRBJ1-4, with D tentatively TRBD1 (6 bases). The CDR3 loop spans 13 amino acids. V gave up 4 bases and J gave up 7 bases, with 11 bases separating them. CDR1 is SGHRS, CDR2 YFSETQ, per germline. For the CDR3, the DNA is TGCGCCAGCAGCGAACAGGGAACTGAAAAACTGTTTTTT. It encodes CASSEQGTEKLFF.

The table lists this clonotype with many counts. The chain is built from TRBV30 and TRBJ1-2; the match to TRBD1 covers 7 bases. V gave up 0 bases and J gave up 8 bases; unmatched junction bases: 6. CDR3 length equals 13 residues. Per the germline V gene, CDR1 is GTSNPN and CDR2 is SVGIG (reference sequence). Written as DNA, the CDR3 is TGTGCCTGGAGTGTTACAGGGGAACGAGGCTACACCTTC. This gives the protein CAWSVTGERGYTF.

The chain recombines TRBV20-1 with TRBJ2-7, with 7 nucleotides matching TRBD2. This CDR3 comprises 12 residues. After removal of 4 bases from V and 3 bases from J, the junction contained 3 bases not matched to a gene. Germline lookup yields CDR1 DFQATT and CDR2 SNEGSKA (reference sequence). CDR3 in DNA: TGCAGTGCTAAGCGGGACCTCTACGAGCAGTACTTC. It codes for CSAKRDLYEQYF.